This T cell receptor beta chain originates from a study of cytomegalovirus exposure and HLA in healthy donors (dated by TCRdb to 2017 to 2019). Regarding the complete study: According to a later analysis, one platform produced both the 100 to 150 validation repertoires and the 700 or so repertoires of the first cohort. The aim of the study was to test whether cataloging public T cell receptors could identify signatures of past pathogen exposure. Along with the approximately 700-subject first cohort, a separate validation cohort of around 110 different subjects was used. To predict cytomegalovirus infection status, the study brought together high-throughput TCR immunosequencing, statistical association of individual TCRs with disease status, and machine learning. What the authors observed across the whole study: Cytomegalovirus status was reported to be diagnosed by the classifier with high specificity and sensitivity in both the original and validation cohorts. In the study, around 150 TCR beta chains were listed as associated with cytomegalovirus. Most TCR sequences were observed very rarely across donors, whereas some public TCRs were present in many individuals. Subsequent analysis determined that TCRs grouped into clusters in the first cohort also showed a tendency toward co-occurrence across the roughly 130 validation repertoires, and 85% to 95% of cluster scores exceeded 0. A later analysis had no HLA typing for the validation cohort, so co-occurrence there was scored across all 130 or so repertoires. The authors suggested that the approach could potentially be extended to other disease states and immunological phenotypes. In vitro tests confirmed that a few of the cytomegalovirus-associated TCR beta chains recognize cytomegalovirus antigens.

The donors belonged to the validation cohort of approximately 130 subjects, which was separate from the roughly 670-subject first cohort. Library construction relied on the immunoSEQ multiplex PCR assay. On the authors' methods: A statistical classification framework was built to diagnose cytomegalovirus status from the catalog of TCR beta chain sequences. TCRdb's version of the immuneACCESS table is confined to in-frame rearrangements and falls short of the full clone set. An unresolved V gene accounts for under half of the shortfall where checked; the remainder is of unknown origin. That table furnishes V, J and clone size, whereas the DNA furnished D and trimming. The sample table records more than 300,000 clones; more than 80% of these occur just once. 0.65% to 0.85% of the sample belongs to the ten largest clones. Trimming costs V 3 bases and J 1 base, and their ends lie 13 bases apart. The CDR3 numbers 15 residues from cysteine through phenylalanine. Just CDR3 DNA is preserved here, 45 bases in frame from base 1. The germline V gene provides CDR1 SQVTM and CDR2 ANQGSEA.

Concerning this clone: What antigen it recognizes has not been identified. The input lacks base qualities; no much larger clone sits a single base away.

The specimen sequenced was PBMCs. The sequence was obtained from a young woman in good health and CMV-seronegative. Recombination linked TRBV29-1 to TRBJ2-1, with a tentative D gene TRBD2 over 6 matching bases. The CDR3 protein is CSVEGGNPSYNEQFF. The DNA is as follows: TGCAGCGTTGAGGGGGGAAACCCATCCTACAATGAGCAGTTCTTC.